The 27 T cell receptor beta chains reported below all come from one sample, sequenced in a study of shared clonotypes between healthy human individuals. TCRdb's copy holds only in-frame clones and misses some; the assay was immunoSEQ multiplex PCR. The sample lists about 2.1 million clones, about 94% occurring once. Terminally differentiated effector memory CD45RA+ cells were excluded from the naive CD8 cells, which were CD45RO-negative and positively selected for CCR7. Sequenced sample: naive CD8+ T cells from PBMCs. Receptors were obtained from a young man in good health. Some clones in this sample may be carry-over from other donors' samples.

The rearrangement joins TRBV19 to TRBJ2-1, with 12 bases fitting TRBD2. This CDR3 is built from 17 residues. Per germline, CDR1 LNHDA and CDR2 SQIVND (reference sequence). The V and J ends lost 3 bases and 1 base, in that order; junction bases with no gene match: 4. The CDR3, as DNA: TGTGCCAGTAGTATGGGGACTAGCGGGCCTTCCTACAATGAGCAGTTCTTC. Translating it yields CASSMGTSGPSYNEQFF. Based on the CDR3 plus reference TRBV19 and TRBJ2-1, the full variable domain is DGGITQSPKYLFRKEGQNVTLSCEQNLNHDAMYWYRQDPGQGLRLIYYSQIVNDFQKGDIAEGYSVSREKKESFPLTVTSAQKNPTAFYLCASSMGTSGPSYNEQFFGPGTRLTVL.

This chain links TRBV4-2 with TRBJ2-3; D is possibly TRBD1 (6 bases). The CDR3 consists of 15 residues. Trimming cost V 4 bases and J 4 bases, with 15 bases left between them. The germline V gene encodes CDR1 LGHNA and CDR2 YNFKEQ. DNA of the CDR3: TGTGCCAGCAGCCTCCCCCTGGACAGAGCAGATACGCAGTATTTT. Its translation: CASSLPLDRADTQYF.

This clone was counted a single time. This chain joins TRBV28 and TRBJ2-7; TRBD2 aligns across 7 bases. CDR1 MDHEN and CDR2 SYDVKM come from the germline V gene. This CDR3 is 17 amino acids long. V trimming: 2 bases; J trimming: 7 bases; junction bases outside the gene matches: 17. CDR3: CASSLRGGGSVLIEQYF. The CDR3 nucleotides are TGTGCCAGCAGTTTAAGGGGAGGCGGGAGTGTTCTGATTGAGCAGTACTTC.

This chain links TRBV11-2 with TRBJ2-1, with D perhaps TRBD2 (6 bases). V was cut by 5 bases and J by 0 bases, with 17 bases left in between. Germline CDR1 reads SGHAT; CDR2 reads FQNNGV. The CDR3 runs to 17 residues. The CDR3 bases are TGTGCCAGCAGCCGTCCGGCTAGCGACCTCTCCTACAATGAGCAGTTCTTC. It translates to CASSRPASDLSYNEQFF.

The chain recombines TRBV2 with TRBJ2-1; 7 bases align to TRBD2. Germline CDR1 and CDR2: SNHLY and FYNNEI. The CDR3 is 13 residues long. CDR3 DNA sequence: TGTCTTTCCCCCTCAAGCGGGGACAATGAGCAGTTCTTC. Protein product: CLSPSSGDNEQFF.

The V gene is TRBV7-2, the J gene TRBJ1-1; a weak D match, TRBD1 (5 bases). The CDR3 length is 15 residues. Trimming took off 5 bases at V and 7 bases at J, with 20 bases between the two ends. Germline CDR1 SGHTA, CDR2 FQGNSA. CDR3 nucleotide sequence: TGTGCCAGCAGCCTCCGCGGGGCCTTGGGGGATGAAGCTTTCTTT. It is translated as CASSLRGALGDEAFF.

CDR3: CASSFTTGRYEQYF. Here the CDR3 DNA reads TGTGCCAGCAGCTTTACTACAGGGAGATACGAGCAGTACTTC. The chain has TRBV11-2 and TRBJ2-7, with a possible D match to TRBD1 (6 bases). The germline CDR1 and CDR2 sequences are SGHAT and FQNNGV. CDR3 length: 14 residues. V dropped 3 bases and J dropped 4 bases, with 13 bases sitting between them.

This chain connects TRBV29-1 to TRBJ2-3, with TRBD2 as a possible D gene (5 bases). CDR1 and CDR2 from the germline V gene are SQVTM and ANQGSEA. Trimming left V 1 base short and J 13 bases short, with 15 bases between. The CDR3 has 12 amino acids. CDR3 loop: CSVEVGVGGEYF. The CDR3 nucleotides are TGCAGCGTTGAAGTCGGGGTAGGAGGCGAGTATTTT.

This CDR3 reads CASSGGVAGRPGELFF. For the CDR3, the DNA is TGTGCCAGCAGCGGCGGGGTGGCGGGACGTCCCGGGGAGCTGTTTTTT. The chain couples TRBV9 to TRBJ2-2, with D maybe TRBD2 (6 bases). Germline CDR1 and CDR2: SGDLS and YYNGEE. V was shortened by 3 bases and J by 6 bases, with 18 bases between the two germline ends. The CDR3 totals 16 residues.

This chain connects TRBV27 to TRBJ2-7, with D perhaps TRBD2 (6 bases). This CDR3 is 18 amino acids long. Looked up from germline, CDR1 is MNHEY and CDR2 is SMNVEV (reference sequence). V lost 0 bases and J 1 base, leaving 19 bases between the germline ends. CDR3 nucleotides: TGTGCCAGCAGTTTATCAGGGAGGCCATCTTCCCTGTCCTACGAGCAGTACTTC. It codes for CASSLSGRPSSLSYEQYF.

CDR3 protein: CASSPKRPGNTIYF. The DNA of the CDR3 is TGTGCCAGCAGCCCGAAAAGACCTGGAAACACCATATATTTT. V gene TRBV7-9 combines with J gene TRBJ1-3; no clear D gene. CDR3 size: 14 residues. Germline loops: CDR1 SEHNR, CDR2 FQNEAQ (reference sequence). Trimming pared 5 bases from V and 2 bases from J, leaving 10 bases between. The whole variable domain, filled in from reference TRBV7-9 and TRBJ1-3, reads DTGVSQNPRHKITKRGQNVTFRCDPISEHNRLYWYRQTLGQGPEFLTYFQNEAQLEKSRLLSDRFSAERPKGSFSTLEIQRTEQGDSAMYLCASSPKRPGNTIYFGEGSWLTVV.

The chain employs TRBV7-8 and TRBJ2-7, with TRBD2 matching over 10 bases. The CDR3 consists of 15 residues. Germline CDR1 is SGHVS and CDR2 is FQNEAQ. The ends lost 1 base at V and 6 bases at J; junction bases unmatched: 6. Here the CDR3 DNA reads TGTGCCAGCAGCTTAGTACTAGCGGGAAGTGGCGAGCAGTACTTC. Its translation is CASSLVLAGSGEQYF.

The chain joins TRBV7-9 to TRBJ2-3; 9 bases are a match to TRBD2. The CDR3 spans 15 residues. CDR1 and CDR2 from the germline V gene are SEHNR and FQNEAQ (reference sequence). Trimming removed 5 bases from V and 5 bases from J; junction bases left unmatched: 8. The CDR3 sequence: CASSPSSGERDTQYF. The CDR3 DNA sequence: TGTGCCAGCAGCCCCTCTAGCGGGGAGAGAGATACGCAGTATTTT.

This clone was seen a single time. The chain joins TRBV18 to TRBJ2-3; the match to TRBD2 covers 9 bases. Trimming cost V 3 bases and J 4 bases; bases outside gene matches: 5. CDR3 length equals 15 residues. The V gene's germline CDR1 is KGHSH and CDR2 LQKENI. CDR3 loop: CASSPSGSVSDTQYF. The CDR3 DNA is TGTGCCAGCTCACCTAGCGGGAGTGTTTCAGATACGCAGTATTTT.

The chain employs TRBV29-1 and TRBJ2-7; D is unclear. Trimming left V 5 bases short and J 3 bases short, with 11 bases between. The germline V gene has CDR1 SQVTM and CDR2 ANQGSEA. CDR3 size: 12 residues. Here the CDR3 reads CSVRAALYEQYF. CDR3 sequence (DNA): TGCAGCGTTCGCGCGGCCCTCTACGAGCAGTACTTC.

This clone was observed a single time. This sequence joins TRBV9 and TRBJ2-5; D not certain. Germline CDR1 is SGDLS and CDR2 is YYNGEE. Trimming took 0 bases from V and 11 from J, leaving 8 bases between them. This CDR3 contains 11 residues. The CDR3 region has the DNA TGTGCCAGCAGCGTAGCCGAAGAGCAGTACTTC. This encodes CASSVAEEQYF.

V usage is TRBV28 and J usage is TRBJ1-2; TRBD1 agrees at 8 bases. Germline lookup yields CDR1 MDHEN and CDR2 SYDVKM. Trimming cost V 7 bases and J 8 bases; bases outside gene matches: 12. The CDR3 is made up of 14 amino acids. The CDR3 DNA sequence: TGTGCCAGCAAATATGCAGGGGGCGCTGGAGGCTACACCTTC. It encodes CASKYAGGAGGYTF.

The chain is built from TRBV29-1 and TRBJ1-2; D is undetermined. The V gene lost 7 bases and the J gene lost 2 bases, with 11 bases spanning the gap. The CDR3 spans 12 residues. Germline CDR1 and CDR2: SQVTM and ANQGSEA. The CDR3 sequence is CSAVSGNYGYTF. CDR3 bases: TGCAGCGCTGTTTCCGGGAACTATGGCTACACCTTC.

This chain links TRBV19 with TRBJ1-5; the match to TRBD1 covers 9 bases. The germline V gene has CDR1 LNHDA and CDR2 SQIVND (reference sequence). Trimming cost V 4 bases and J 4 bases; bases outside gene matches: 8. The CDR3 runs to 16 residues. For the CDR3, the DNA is TGTGCCAGTAGTACCCCCCGGGACAGGGTGAATCAGCCCCAGCATTTT. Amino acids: CASSTPRDRVNQPQHF.

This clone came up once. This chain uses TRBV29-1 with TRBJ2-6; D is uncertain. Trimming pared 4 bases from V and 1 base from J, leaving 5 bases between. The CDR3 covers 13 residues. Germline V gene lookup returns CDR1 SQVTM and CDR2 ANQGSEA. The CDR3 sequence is CSVVGSGANVLTF. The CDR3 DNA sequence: TGCAGCGTTGTCGGGTCTGGGGCCAACGTCCTGACTTTC.

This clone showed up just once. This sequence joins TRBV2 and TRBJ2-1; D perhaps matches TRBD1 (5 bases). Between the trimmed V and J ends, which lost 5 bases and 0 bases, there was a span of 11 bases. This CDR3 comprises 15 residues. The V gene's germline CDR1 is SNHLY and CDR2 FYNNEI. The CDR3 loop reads CASSPTASSYNEQFF. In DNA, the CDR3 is TGTGCCAGCAGTCCGACAGCGAGCTCCTACAATGAGCAGTTCTTC.

This CDR3 reads CASSKVGPRAGNEQFF. As DNA, the CDR3 is TGTGCCAGCAGCAAAGTGGGCCCCCGGGCTGGGAATGAGCAGTTCTTC. The V gene is TRBV7-9, the J gene TRBJ2-1; no definite D call. Germline CDR1 and CDR2: SEHNR and FQNEAQ (reference sequence). Trimming removed 5 bases from V and 7 bases from J, with 21 bases in between. There are 16 residues in the CDR3.

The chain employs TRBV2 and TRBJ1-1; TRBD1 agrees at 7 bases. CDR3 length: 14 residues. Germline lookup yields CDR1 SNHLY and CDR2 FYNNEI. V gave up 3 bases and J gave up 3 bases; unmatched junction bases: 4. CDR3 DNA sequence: TGTGCCAGCAGTGATAAGGGGGCTTACACTGAAGCTTTCTTT. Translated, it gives CASSDKGAYTEAFF.

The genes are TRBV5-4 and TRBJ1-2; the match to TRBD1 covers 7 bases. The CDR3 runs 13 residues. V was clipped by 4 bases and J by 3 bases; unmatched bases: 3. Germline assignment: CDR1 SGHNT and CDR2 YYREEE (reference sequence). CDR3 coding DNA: TGTGCCAGCAGCGCAGGGGGATACTATGGCTACACCTTC. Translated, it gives CASSAGGYYGYTF.

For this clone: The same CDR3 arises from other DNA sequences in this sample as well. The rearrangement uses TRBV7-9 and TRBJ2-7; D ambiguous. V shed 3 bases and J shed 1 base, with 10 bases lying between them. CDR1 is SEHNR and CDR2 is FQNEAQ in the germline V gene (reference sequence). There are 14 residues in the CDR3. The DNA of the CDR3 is TGTGCCAGCAGCTTGGCCACAGTTTCCTACGAGCAGTACTTC. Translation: CASSLATVSYEQYF.

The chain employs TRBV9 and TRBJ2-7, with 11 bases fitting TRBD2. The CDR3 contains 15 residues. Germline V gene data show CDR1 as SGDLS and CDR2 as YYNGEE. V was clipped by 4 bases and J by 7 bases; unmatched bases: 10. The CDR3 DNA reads TGTGCCAGCAGCTTCACCGGGACTAGCGGCGGGGAGCAGTACTTC. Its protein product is CASSFTGTSGGEQYF.

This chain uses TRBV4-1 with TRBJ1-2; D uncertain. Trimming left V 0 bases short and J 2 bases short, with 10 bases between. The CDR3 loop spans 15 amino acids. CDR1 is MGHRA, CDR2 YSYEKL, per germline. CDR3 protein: CASSQDLGRNYGYTF. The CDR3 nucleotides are TGCGCCAGCAGCCAAGATTTGGGAAGGAACTATGGCTACACCTTC.